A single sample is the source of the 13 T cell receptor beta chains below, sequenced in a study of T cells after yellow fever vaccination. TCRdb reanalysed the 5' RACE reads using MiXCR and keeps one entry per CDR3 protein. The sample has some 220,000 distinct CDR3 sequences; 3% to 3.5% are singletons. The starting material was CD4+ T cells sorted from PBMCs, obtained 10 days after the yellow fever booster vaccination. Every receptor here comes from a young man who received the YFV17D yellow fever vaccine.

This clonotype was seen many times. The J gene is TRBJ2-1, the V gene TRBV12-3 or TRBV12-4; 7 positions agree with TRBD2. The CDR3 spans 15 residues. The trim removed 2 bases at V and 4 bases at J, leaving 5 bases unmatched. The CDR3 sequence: CASSLRLAEYNEQFF. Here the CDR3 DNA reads TGTGCCAGCAGTTTAAGGCTAGCGGAGTACAATGAGCAGTTCTTC.

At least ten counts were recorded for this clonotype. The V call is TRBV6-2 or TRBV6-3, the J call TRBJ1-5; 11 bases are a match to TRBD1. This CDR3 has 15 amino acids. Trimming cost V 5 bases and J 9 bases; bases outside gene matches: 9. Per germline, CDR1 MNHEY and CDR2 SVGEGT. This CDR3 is CASSLGTGGPRPQHF. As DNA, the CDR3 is TGTGCCAGCAGTCTCGGGACAGGGGGTCCTCGGCCCCAGCATTTT.

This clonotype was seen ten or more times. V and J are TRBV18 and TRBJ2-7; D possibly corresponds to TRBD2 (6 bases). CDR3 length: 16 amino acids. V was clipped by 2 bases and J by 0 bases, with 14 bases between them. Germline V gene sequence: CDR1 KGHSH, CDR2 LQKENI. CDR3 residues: CASSPVPRLDSYEQYF. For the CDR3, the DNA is TGTGCCAGCTCACCAGTCCCCCGACTAGACTCCTACGAGCAGTACTTC.

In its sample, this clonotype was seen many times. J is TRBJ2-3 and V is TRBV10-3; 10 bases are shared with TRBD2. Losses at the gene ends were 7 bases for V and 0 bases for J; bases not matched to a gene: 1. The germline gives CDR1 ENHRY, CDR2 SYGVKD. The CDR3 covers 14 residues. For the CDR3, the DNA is TGTGCCATCAAGCGGGGGGGTAGCACAGATACGCAGTATTTT. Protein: CAIKRGGSTDTQYF.

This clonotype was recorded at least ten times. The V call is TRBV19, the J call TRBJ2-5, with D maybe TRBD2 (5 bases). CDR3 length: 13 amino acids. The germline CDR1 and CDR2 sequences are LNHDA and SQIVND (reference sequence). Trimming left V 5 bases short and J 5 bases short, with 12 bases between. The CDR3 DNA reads TGTGCCAGTAGTGGGTCGAGGGCGGAGACCCAGTACTTC. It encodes CASSGSRAETQYF.

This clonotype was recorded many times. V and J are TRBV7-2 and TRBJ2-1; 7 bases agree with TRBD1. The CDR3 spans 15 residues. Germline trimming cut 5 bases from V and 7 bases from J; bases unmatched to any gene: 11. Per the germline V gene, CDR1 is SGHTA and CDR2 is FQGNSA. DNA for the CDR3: TGTGCCAGCAGCACCCGGACAGGCACCCGTAATGAGCAGTTCTTC. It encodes CASSTRTGTRNEQFF.

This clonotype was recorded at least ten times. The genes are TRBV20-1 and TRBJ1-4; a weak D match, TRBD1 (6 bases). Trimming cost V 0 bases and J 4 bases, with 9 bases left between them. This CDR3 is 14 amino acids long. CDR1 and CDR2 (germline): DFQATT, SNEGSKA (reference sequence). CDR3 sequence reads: CSAREAQGNEKLFF. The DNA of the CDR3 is TGCAGTGCTAGAGAGGCACAGGGTAATGAAAAACTGTTTTTT.

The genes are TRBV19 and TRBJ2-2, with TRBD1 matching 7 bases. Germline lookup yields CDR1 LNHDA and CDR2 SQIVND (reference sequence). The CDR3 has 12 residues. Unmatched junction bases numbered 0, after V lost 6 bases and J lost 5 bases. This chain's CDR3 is CASRQGTGELFF. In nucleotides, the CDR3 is TGTGCCAGTAGACAGGGGACCGGGGAGCTGTTTTTT.

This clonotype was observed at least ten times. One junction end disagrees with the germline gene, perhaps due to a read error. The CDR3 reads CASSLGVSETQYF. The CDR3 DNA sequence: TGTGCTAGCAGCTTAGGAGTCTCAGAGACCCAGTACTTC. The rearrangement joins TRBV7-7 to TRBJ2-5; D remains ambiguous. This CDR3 spans 13 amino acids. Germline lookup yields CDR1 SSHAT and CDR2 FNYEAQ (reference sequence).

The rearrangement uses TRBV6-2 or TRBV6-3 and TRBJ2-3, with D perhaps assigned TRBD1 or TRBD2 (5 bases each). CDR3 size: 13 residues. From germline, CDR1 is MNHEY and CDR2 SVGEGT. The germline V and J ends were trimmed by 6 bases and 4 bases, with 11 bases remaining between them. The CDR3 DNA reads TGTGCCAGCAGCCCAGGGACCGCAGATACGCAGTATTTT. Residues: CASSPGTADTQYF.

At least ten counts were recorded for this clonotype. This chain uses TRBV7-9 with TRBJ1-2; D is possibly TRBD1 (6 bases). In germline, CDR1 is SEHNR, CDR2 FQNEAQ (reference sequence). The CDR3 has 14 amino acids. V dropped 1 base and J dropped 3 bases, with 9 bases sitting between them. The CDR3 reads CASSLGQDHYGYTF. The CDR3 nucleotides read TGTGCCAGCAGCTTAGGACAGGACCACTATGGCTACACCTTC.

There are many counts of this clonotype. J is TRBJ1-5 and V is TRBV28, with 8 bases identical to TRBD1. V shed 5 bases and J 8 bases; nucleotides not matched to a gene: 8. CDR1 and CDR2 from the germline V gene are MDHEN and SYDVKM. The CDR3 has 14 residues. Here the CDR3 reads CASSRAGGIEPQHF. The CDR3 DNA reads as TGTGCCAGCAGTCGGGCAGGGGGCATAGAGCCCCAGCATTTT.

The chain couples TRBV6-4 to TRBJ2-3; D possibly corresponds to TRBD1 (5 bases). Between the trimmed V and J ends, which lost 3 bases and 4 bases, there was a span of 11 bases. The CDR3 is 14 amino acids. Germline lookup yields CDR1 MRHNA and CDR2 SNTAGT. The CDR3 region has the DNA TGTGCCAGCAGTGAAAGCAGGGCCGCAGATACGCAGTATTTT. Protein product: CASSESRAADTQYF.